The rows below give T cell receptor beta chains drawn from one sample of a study of shared clonotypes between healthy human individuals. The data were produced by immunoSEQ multiplex PCR, yet TCRdb's version contains in-frame clones alone and is incomplete. The table has about 490,000 clones, around 80% seen once. The material sequenced was PBMCs. The receptors here all came from a middle-aged woman in good health. Some clones in this sample may be carry-over from other donors' samples. The conserved cysteine and the conserved F or W are not part of the CDR3 here.

j_call	v_call	cdr3_aa
TRBJ2-3	TRBV7-2	ASSLVGGPSTDTQY
TRBJ2-3	TRBV5-6	ASSLATDTQY
TRBJ2-7	TRBV28	ASSTGTSGGYEQY
TRBJ2-7	TRBV15	ATSRRGSSVSYEQY
TRBJ2-3	TRBV5-4	ASSLVRRGSDTQY
TRBJ2-5	TRBV28	ASSFIRGQRETQY
TRBJ2-5	TRBV28	ASREGTRRETQY
TRBJ2-1	TRBV5-1	ASSYGSYNEQF
TRBJ2-7	TRBV2	ASSELNYEQY
TRBJ1-1	TRBV28	ASSLPRHGTEAF
TRBJ1-1	TRBV6-1	ASSARQALRGEAF
TRBJ2-3	TRBV29-1	SQGVAQGTQY
TRBJ1-5	TRBV4-1	ASSQRDVYSNQPQH
TRBJ2-2	TRBV11-3	ASSARDRSITGELF
TRBJ2-1	TRBV9	ASSVGDLGEQF
TRBJ1-1	TRBV29-1	SVEGQTNTEAF
TRBJ2-7	TRBV7-2	ASSQDEGQGVDEQY
TRBJ2-7	TRBV27	ASSMRSSSYEQY
TRBJ2-1	TRBV4-2	ASSQPASAASGTNYNEQF
TRBJ1-5	TRBV30	AWSADRMGISNQPQH
TRBJ2-5	TRBV15	ATSRDRGGETQY